Listed below are T cell receptor beta chains from one sample, sequenced in a study of OX40 agonist ivuxolimab in advanced cancers. Profiled with immunoSEQ multiplex PCR; TCRdb holds only in-frame clones, not every one. The repertoire holds over 65,000 clones, less than 85% seen once, with roughly 0.53% in the top ten. The specimen comprised CD4+ or CD8+ T cells sorted from blood, sampled in a trial of the OX40 agonist ivuxolimab. These receptors were obtained from an adult with an advanced solid tumor such as melanoma, head and neck, liver or kidney cancer. CDR3s include the opening cysteine and the closing phenylalanine or tryptophan. Rows give clone size only sometimes, using once, few, many, or a class for an expanded clone.

V,size,J,length,CDR3
TRBV28,.,TRBJ2-7,14,CASSRQALSYEQYF
TRBV5-1,.,TRBJ2-1,14,CASSLDATYNEQFF
TRBV5-4,.,TRBJ2-5,17,CASSLTSGRMVGETQYF
TRBV7-3,.,TRBJ2-2,15,CASSLGLAGTGELFF
TRBV5-1,.,TRBJ2-5,14,CASRATGARETQYF
TRBV9,.,TRBJ1-1,15,CASSVGTLRGTEAFF
TRBV28,.,TRBJ1-2,18,CASSSYRYRAPTNYGYTF
TRBV28,.,TRBJ1-3,14,CASSPSNPGTPGYF
TRBV4-3,.,TRBJ2-4,16,CASSRLAGGRQNIQYF
TRBV27,.,TRBJ2-1,17,CASSLRIGGSSYNEQFF
TRBV4-1,.,TRBJ1-1,15,CASSRGRRMNTEAFF
TRBV7-9,.,TRBJ1-1,15,CASSLAGQGRTEAFF
TRBV2,few,TRBJ1-1,13,CASSAQGETEAFF
TRBV7-9,.,TRBJ2-7,12,CASSLQGGEQYF
TRBV6-5,.,TRBJ1-4,14,CASSSIYRAEKLFF
TRBV7-2,.,TRBJ2-1,15,CASSQTGTNNNEQFF
TRBV30,.,TRBJ2-3,14,CAWSEGQAIDTQYF
TRBV11-2,few,TRBJ2-1,15,CASRSRGRSYNEQFF
TRBV25-1,.,TRBJ2-3,15,CASSEFGQGLDTQYF
TRBV20-1,once,.,11,CSARDYHEQYF
TRBV30,few,TRBJ1-5,12,CAWSSVIQPQHF
TRBV28,.,TRBJ2-7,18,CASSSGTIRWGRSYEQYF
TRBV2,.,TRBJ2-5,15,CASSAGLAPRETQYF
TRBV29-1,few,TRBJ1-4,13,CSATEGQGGKLFF
TRBV7-2,.,TRBJ2-4,17,CASSSRGTGLAKNIQYF
TRBV28,.,TRBJ2-3,15,CASSLGLAGVNTQYF
TRBV6-1,.,TRBJ2-7,18,CASSERSPNPLGVNEQYF
TRBV7-2,.,TRBJ2-7,16,CASSGLAGDASYEQYF
TRBV18,.,TRBJ2-2,17,CASSPYEVGVGTGELFF
TRBV4-3,.,TRBJ2-1,16,CASSQDEGQGRGEQFF
TRBV5-1,once,TRBJ1-6,15,CASTLSGTGFSPLHF
TRBV6-5,.,TRBJ2-5,11,CASGSRETQYF
TRBV2,.,TRBJ2-5,14,CASREQGAGETQYF
TRBV6-5,.,TRBJ2-2,14,CASRRGANTGELFF
TRBV25-1,.,TRBJ2-3,16,CASSEPWGTGTDTQYF
TRBV25-1,.,TRBJ1-4,15,CASSDLTGEGEKLFF
TRBV4-1,.,TRBJ1-4,15,CASSQGGQGSEKLFF
TRBV27,few,TRBJ1-2,15,CASSLSPTGLAGYTF